These 25 T cell receptor beta chains came from one sample sequenced in a study of blood T cell repertoires in COVID-19. The repertoire was sequenced with immunoSEQ multiplex PCR; TCRdb's copy has only in-frame clones and lacks some. The table has 35,000 to 40,000 clones, 75% to 90% seen once; the top ten hold 19%. Sequenced sample: peripheral blood. Source of these receptors: a man in his 70s with acute or convalescent COVID-19.

The chain couples TRBV7-9 to TRBJ1-4; a weak D match, TRBD1 (5 bases). The CDR3 contains 15 residues. V lost 1 base, J lost 8 bases, and 14 bases lay in between. Germline values: CDR1 SEHNR, CDR2 FQNEAQ (reference sequence). CDR3 loop: CASSLVLGAAEKLFF. Written as DNA, the CDR3 is TGTGCCAGCAGCTTAGTGCTAGGGGCGGCGGAAAAACTGTTTTTT.

The chain couples TRBV2 to TRBJ1-3; weak D call: TRBD1 (6 bases). Germline loops: CDR1 SNHLY, CDR2 FYNNEI. The CDR3 consists of 11 residues. Trimming stripped 5 bases from V and 7 bases from J, with 6 bases between. CDR3 coding DNA: TGTGCCAGCAGTCAGGGGAACACCATATATTTT. Protein: CASSQGNTIYF.

DNA of the CDR3: TGTGCCAGCAGCCAAGAAATCCGTAGTGGACTCTCTGGAAACACCATATATTTT. Protein: CASSQEIRSGLSGNTIYF. The chain is built from TRBV14 and TRBJ1-3; no clear D gene. The CDR3 totals 18 residues. Looked up from germline, CDR1 is SGHDN and CDR2 is FVKESK. V shed 0 bases and J shed 0 bases, with 15 bases lying between them.

The chain employs TRBV5-1 and TRBJ2-1; D call uncertain. V lost 0 bases and J 8 bases, leaving 9 bases between the germline ends. The CDR3 length is 13 residues. CDR1 is SGHRS and CDR2 is YFSETQ in the germline V gene. The CDR3 reads CASSLASSHEQFF. The CDR3 DNA follows: TGCGCCAGCAGCTTGGCTAGTAGTCATGAGCAGTTCTTC.

Only one count was recorded for this clone. The V gene is TRBV7-2, the J gene TRBJ1-1; no reliable D call. Trimming took off 1 base at V and 7 bases at J, with 13 bases between the two ends. Germline V gene lookup returns CDR1 SGHTA and CDR2 FQGNSA. This CDR3 spans 14 amino acids. The DNA for the CDR3 is TGTGCCAGCAGCTTAGAGTTCTCTCGCGTTGAAGCTTTCTTT. Translating it yields CASSLEFSRVEAFF.

The chain recombines TRBV7-9 with TRBJ2-1, with D possibly matching TRBD1 (5 bases). V was shortened by 1 base and J by 5 bases, with 12 bases between the two germline ends. Germline assignment: CDR1 SEHNR and CDR2 FQNEAQ (reference sequence). CDR3 length equals 15 residues. CDR3: CASSLGSLGDNEQFF. Here the CDR3 DNA reads TGTGCCAGCAGCTTAGGTAGTCTAGGGGACAATGAGCAGTTCTTC.

The chain recombines TRBV7-9 with TRBJ2-2; maybe TRBD2 (6 bases). V dropped 10 bases and J dropped 1 base, with 13 bases sitting between them. Germline CDR1 reads SEHNR; CDR2 reads FQNEAQ (reference sequence). The CDR3 sequence is 14 residues long. CDR3 nucleotide sequence: TGTGCCACCGGGGGTAGTCAGAACACCGGGGAGCTGTTTTTT. Its protein product is CATGGSQNTGELFF. Drawing the rest from reference TRBV7-9 and TRBJ2-2, the complete variable domain is DTGVSQNPRHKITKRGQNVTFRCDPISEHNRLYWYRQTLGQGPEFLTYFQNEAQLEKSRLLSDRFSAERPKGSFSTLEIQRTEQGDSAMYLCATGGSQNTGELFFGEGSRLTVL.

The V gene is TRBV5-1, the J gene TRBJ1-2; 7 bases agree with TRBD1. CDR1 is SGHRS, CDR2 YFSETQ, per germline. The length of the CDR3 is 13 residues. With V trimmed by 3 bases and J by 6 bases, 5 bases remained unmatched. CDR3 sequence: CASSSEGAHGYTF. In DNA, the CDR3 is TGCGCCAGCAGCTCCGAGGGGGCGCATGGCTACACCTTC.

The CDR3 DNA reads as TGTGCCAGCAGTTCCCCTAGCGGGAGGGCCACTAACGAGCAGTACTTC. Translating gives CASSSPSGRATNEQYF. V and J are TRBV6-5 and TRBJ2-7, with 12 bases lining up with TRBD2. CDR1 is MNHEY and CDR2 is SVGAGI in the germline V gene. V shed 4 bases, J shed 5 bases, and the junction held 9 bases outside the gene matches. The CDR3 totals 16 residues.

J is TRBJ2-3 and V is TRBV7-2; D is possibly TRBD1 (5 bases). This CDR3 is built from 16 residues. V was cut by 1 base and J by 0 bases, with 11 bases left in between. Per germline, CDR1 SGHTA and CDR2 FQGNSA. The CDR3 sequence: CASSLGPGSSTDTQYF. CDR3 coding DNA: TGTGCCAGCAGCTTAGGGCCAGGGTCTAGCACAGATACGCAGTATTTT.

The chain carries TRBV18 and TRBJ1-4, with no clear D. CDR3 size: 14 residues. V lost 1 base and J lost 3, with 6 bases in between. Germline CDR1 and CDR2: KGHSH and LQKENI. The DNA for the CDR3 is TGTGCCAGCTCACCACGGCGGCCTAATGAAAAACTGTTTTTT. Protein: CASSPRRPNEKLFF.

V and J are TRBV5-6 and TRBJ1-2; no clear D gene. Germline V gives CDR1 SGHDT, CDR2 YYEEEE. This CDR3 region has 15 residues. Deletions cut 5 bases from V and 0 bases from J, with 14 bases between. The CDR3 bases are TGTGCCAGCAGACGGGCGAGAGGGACTAACTATGGCTACACCTTC. Residues: CASRRARGTNYGYTF.

The J gene is TRBJ1-4, the V gene TRBV23-1; D is unresolved. TRBV23-1 counts as an open reading frame of uncertain function. The CDR3 spans 15 residues. Trimming removed 6 bases at V and 0 bases at J, with 11 bases between. CDR3 bases: TGCGCCAGCAGCGCCGAGCGTGCAACTAATGAAAAACTGTTTTTT. Protein: CASSAERATNEKLFF.

The rearrangement joins TRBV5-1 to TRBJ1-5; D remains unclear. V dropped 2 bases and J dropped 4 bases, with 13 bases sitting between them. The CDR3 totals 15 residues. The V gene's germline CDR1 is SGHRS and CDR2 YFSETQ. The CDR3 reads CASSLSGGTNQPQHF. Here the CDR3 DNA reads TGCGCCAGCAGCTTATCGGGAGGAACTAATCAGCCCCAGCATTTT.

The chain is built from TRBV28 and TRBJ1-2, with D possibly TRBD1 on 6 matching bases. V dropped 5 bases and J dropped 5 bases, with 18 bases sitting between them. Germline V gene sequence: CDR1 MDHEN, CDR2 SYDVKM. This CDR3 has 15 residues. This CDR3 reads CASSPAGTSSYGYTF. In nucleotides, the CDR3 is TGTGCCAGCAGTCCCGCCGGGACAAGTAGTTATGGCTACACCTTC.

The rearrangement uses TRBV7-2 and TRBJ2-1, with TRBD2 matching over 11 bases. The V gene's germline CDR1 is SGHTA and CDR2 FQGNSA. CDR3 length: 15 residues. Germline trimming cut 5 bases from V and 5 bases from J; bases unmatched to any gene: 5. Here the CDR3 DNA reads TGTGCCAGCAGCCTTCCGACTAGCGGGAACAATGAGCAGTTCTTC. Its protein product is CASSLPTSGNNEQFF.

This clone was seen only once. This chain connects TRBV4-3 to TRBJ2-3, with TRBD2 identical over 11 bases. This CDR3 has 19 amino acids. V was clipped by 0 bases and J by 5 bases; unmatched bases: 13. Germline V gene lookup returns CDR1 LGHNA and CDR2 YSLEER. CDR3 loop: CASSQDRGRASGRLDTQYF. CDR3 in DNA: TGCGCCAGCAGCCAAGATAGGGGGAGGGCTAGCGGGAGGTTAGATACGCAGTATTTT.

V is TRBV5-1 and J is TRBJ1-1; no clear D gene. CDR3 length: 14 amino acids. The germline CDR1 and CDR2 sequences are SGHRS and YFSETQ. Between the trimmed V and J ends, which lost 3 bases and 5 bases, there was a span of 14 bases. The CDR3 loop reads CASSWIRDATEAFF. Here the CDR3 DNA reads TGCGCCAGCAGCTGGATTCGGGATGCGACTGAAGCTTTCTTT. Variable domain in full (rest from reference TRBV5-1 and TRBJ1-1): KAGVTQTPRYLIKTRGQQVTLSCSPISGHRSVSWYQQTPGQGLQFLFEYFSETQRNKGNFPGRFSGRQFSNSRSEMNVSTLELGDSALYLCASSWIRDATEAFFGQGTRLTVV.

The chain carries TRBV7-6 and TRBJ2-7, with TRBD1 matching over 7 bases. The V gene end was trimmed by 5 bases and the J gene end by 4 bases; junction bases not matched to a gene: 5. Germline V gene sequence: CDR1 SGHVS, CDR2 FNYEAQ. This CDR3 spans 13 amino acids. The CDR3, as DNA: TGTGCCAGCAGCGGGGGACAGAGGTACGAGCAGTACTTC. Protein sequence: CASSGGQRYEQYF.

This rearrangement joins TRBV6-5 to TRBJ1-2; D perhaps matches TRBD1 (5 bases). The CDR3 sequence is 16 residues long. CDR1 is MNHEY and CDR2 is SVGAGI in the germline V gene. V was cut by 2 bases and J by 0 bases, with 13 bases left in between. The chain's CDR3 is CASSYGGGGANYGYTF. The CDR3 DNA reads as TGTGCCAGCAGTTACGGGGGGGGAGGGGCTAACTATGGCTACACCTTC.

This chain joins TRBV5-4 and TRBJ1-1; TRBD1 matches at 8 bases. Germline-derived CDR1 and CDR2 are SGHNT and YYREEE (reference sequence). The ends lost 0 bases at V and 4 bases at J; junction bases unmatched: 2. This CDR3 has 14 residues. In nucleotides, the CDR3 is TGTGCCAGCAGCTTGGACAGGGGGGTCACTGAAGCTTTCTTT. Translated, it gives CASSLDRGVTEAFF.

V and J are TRBV18 and TRBJ2-7; D might be TRBD1 (5 bases). CDR3 length: 14 amino acids. The germline V gene has CDR1 KGHSH and CDR2 LQKENI. V was pared by 5 bases and J by 6 bases, with 17 bases between. The CDR3 sequence is CASSSFQGGGEQYF. The CDR3 DNA is TGTGCCAGCTCATCCTTTCAGGGTGGTGGCGAGCAGTACTTC.

The chain has TRBV5-1 and TRBJ1-4, with D perhaps TRBD1 (5 bases). Germline CDR1 reads SGHRS; CDR2 reads YFSETQ. V was cut by 4 bases and J by 8 bases, with 18 bases left in between. The length of the CDR3 is 15 residues. CDR3 bases: TGCGCCAGCAGCACCGGGACTCCGGGCTACGAAAAACTGTTTTTT. Translated: CASSTGTPGYEKLFF.

DNA for the CDR3: TGTGCCAGCAGCCGGGGAGCCACAGATACGCAGTATTTT. It specifies CASSRGATDTQYF. This chain links TRBV11-3 with TRBJ2-3, with D perhaps matching TRBD2 (5 bases). The germline V gene encodes CDR1 SGHNT and CDR2 YENEEA. The CDR3 loop spans 13 amino acids. Between the trimmed V and J ends, which lost 5 bases and 2 bases, there was a span of 8 bases.

CDR3: CASSQGATGELFF. The CDR3 coding sequence is TGTGCCAGCAGCCAAGGCGCAACGGGGGAGCTGTTTTTT. V and J are TRBV3-1 (or the pseudogene TRBV3-2) and TRBJ2-2; D gene ambiguous. V dropped 1 base and J dropped 8 bases, with 8 bases sitting between them. The CDR3 is 13 amino acids. Germline CDR1 reads LGHDT; CDR2 reads YNNKEL (reference sequence).